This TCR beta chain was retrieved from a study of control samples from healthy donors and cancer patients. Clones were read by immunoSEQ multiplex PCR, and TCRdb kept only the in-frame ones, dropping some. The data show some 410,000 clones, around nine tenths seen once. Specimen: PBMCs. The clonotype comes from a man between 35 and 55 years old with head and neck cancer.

CDR3 loop: CASSHGLAARYEQYF. The CDR3 DNA follows: TGCGCCAGCAGCCACGGACTAGCGGCAAGATACGAGCAGTACTTC. This rearrangement joins TRBV4-1 to TRBJ2-7; 10 bases align to TRBD2. The CDR3 extends over 15 amino acids. With 3 bases clipped from V and 4 bases from J, the junction kept 6 bases outside the gene matches. Germline CDR1 and CDR2: MGHRA and YSYEKL.